This T cell receptor (beta chain) was documented in a study of OX40 agonist ivuxolimab in advanced cancers. Regarding the complete study: Ivuxolimab was an agonistic, fully human IgG2 monoclonal antibody directed against OX40 (CD134), a costimulatory receptor. Intravenous ivuxolimab was administered to patients every 2 weeks at six dose levels: 0.01, 0.1, 0.3, 1.5, 3 and 10 mg/kg. Of the approximately 54 patients in dose escalation, approximately 20 had hepatocellular carcinoma, some 15 had melanoma, 9 had renal cell carcinoma and 9 had head and neck cancer. In the dose-escalation cohort, more than 75% of patients were male, and the mean age was approximately 64 years, with a range of roughly 20 to 80. Prior anti-PD-1, anti-PD-L1 or anti-CTLA-4 therapy was permitted, and 40% to 50% of dose-escalation patients had received checkpoint inhibitors. Partial responses were achieved by three dose-escalation patients, of whom one had hepatocellular carcinoma and two had cutaneous melanoma. Peripheral TCRbeta sequencing aimed to test whether ivuxolimab altered TCR sequence diversity and caused clonal T-cell expansion. The paper covers the monotherapy dose-escalation part of the phase I ivuxolimab trial, which included N ≈ 50 patients. General conclusions and limits of the study: Antigen specificity was not determined for the clonally expanded peripheral T cells. Clonal expansion of both CD4+ and CD8+ blood T cells was observed from baseline to week 6 at doses 0.1 to 3.0 mg/kg. In the 0.1-3.0 mg/kg groups, partial responders had among the lowest normalized peripheral clonal expansion, particularly in CD8+ T cells. Low levels of normalized T-cell clonal expansion were also seen in some patients who did not respond. On average, CD8+ T cells showed more expanded clones than CD4+ T cells after ivuxolimab.

Genomic DNA was extracted from sorted cells for sequencing of the TCRbeta CDR3 region. TCRbeta CDR3 regions were sequenced using the immunoSEQ Assay. This immuneACCESS table, as held by TCRdb, lists in-frame sequences with V and J called but not all clones. Of the missing ones, under half trace to an unresolved V gene in checked studies; the others have no known cause. The sample table holds about 68,000 clones, of which more than 65% were seen once. The ten largest account for 1.5% to 2% of the sample. Via the germline V gene, CDR1 is SGHRS and CDR2 YFSETQ. V was cut back by 5 bases and J by 2 bases, leaving a gap of 6 bases between them. The CDR3 starts with the cysteine, ends with the phenylalanine, and has 12 residues. Kept here is only the CDR3 DNA, which spans 36 bases and is read in frame from base 1. This clone was counted between two and nine times. The specificity of this receptor is unknown. No base quality information exists; no much larger clone differs at one position. The same CDR3 is also encoded by other DNA sequences in this sample.

Patients with autoimmune disease history or receiving systemic immunosuppression were excluded from the trial. Peripheral blood for TCR sequencing was collected from all dose cohorts at baseline, on cycle 4 day 1, and on cycle 7 day 1. Samples came from an open-label, multicenter, first-in-human phase I dose-escalation trial of ivuxolimab. The trial enrolled adults with locally advanced or metastatic head and neck squamous cell, hepatocellular, melanoma or renal cell carcinoma. Before TCR sequencing, CD4+ T cells and CD8+ T cells from peripheral blood were sorted into separate populations. The sequence is built from TRBV5-1 and TRBJ2-3, with TRBD2 perhaps the D gene, on 5 matching bases. This clonotype was sampled from an adult with an advanced solid tumor such as melanoma, head and neck, liver or kidney cancer. The sequenced sample was CD4+ or CD8+ T cells sorted from blood, obtained in a trial of the OX40 agonist ivuxolimab. CDR3 region: CASSLATDTQYF. In nucleotide form, the sequence is TGCGCCAGCAGTCTAGCCACAGATACGCAGTATTTT.